This TCR beta chain derives from a study of shared clonotypes between healthy human individuals. This CDR3 has 11 residues. CDR1 and CDR2 from the germline V gene are SNHLY and FYNNEI. Unmatched junction bases numbered 2, after V lost 3 bases and J lost 9 bases. Sequencing was performed with immunoSEQ multiplex PCR; in TCRdb, only in-frame clones are kept and a portion is missing. Of a few hundred thousand clones listed, less than 97% were seen once; the top ten hold less than 0.13%. CD8 cells classed as naive were CD45RO-negative and positively selected for CCR7, excluding terminally differentiated effector memory CD45RA+ cells. The healthy adult donors were HIV-negative and reported no recent acute infections or vaccinations.

This chain joins TRBV2 and TRBJ2-7; TRBD2 agrees at 7 bases. The material sequenced was naive CD8+ T cells sorted from blood. The TCR sequence derives from a woman in her twenties or thirties in good health. This CDR3 is CASSEPGGQYF. Here the CDR3 DNA reads TGTGCCAGCAGTGAGCCGGGGGGGCAGTACTTC.